This record covers a single TCR beta chain. MiXCR, applied by TCRdb to the 5' RACE reads, yields one record per CDR3 protein. There are some 210,000 distinct CDR3 sequences in the sample; about 10% occur only once, and just over 3% lies in the top ten. This entry belongs to a study of T-cell memory formation after mild COVID-19. Study details: There were largely donor-specific TCR clusters.

This receptor was obtained from a man in his late teens or twenties who had mild COVID-19 (a few samples of this study predate the infection). Cell type and time point are not known. Sample: PBMCs or a T cell subset sorted from them (not recorded which).

This CDR3 is CASRAPGGDTQYF. The CDR3 DNA follows: TGTGCCAGCAGGGCCCCAGGGGGCGATACGCAGTATTTT. This sequence joins TRBV11-1 and TRBJ2-3; 8 bases are a match to TRBD1. The CDR3 has 13 amino acids. Per the germline V gene, CDR1 is SGHAT and CDR2 is FQDESV (reference sequence). Germline trimming cut 6 bases from V and 6 bases from J; bases unmatched to any gene: 5. Based on the CDR3 plus reference TRBV11-1 and TRBJ2-3, the full variable domain is EAEVAQSPRYKITEKSQAVAFWCDPISGHATLYWYRQILGQGPELLVQFQDESVVDDSQLPKDRFSAERLKGVDSTLKIQPAELGDSAMYLCASRAPGGDTQYFGPGTRLTVL.